One sample yielded the 21 T cell receptor beta chains listed below, sequenced in a study of T cell responses to AZD1222 COVID-19 vaccine. Here immunoSEQ multiplex PCR was the method, and the copy in TCRdb shows in-frame clones only, minus some. The profile shows about 260,000 clones, more than 85% of them singletons. The sequences come from peripheral blood, collected on day 0 of AZD1222 vaccination. The receptors shown here come from an adult in good health.

The chain carries TRBV6-4 and TRBJ2-1; TRBD2 aligns across 10 bases. The junction had 6 bases not matched to a gene; V was cut back by 3 bases and J by 4 bases. Germline CDR1 MRHNA, CDR2 SNTAGT. The length of the CDR3 is 16 residues. This CDR3 reads CASSELPSGGYNEQFF. CDR3 nucleotide sequence: TGTGCCAGCAGTGAACTACCTAGCGGGGGTTACAATGAGCAGTTCTTC.

The chain joins TRBV6-6 to TRBJ1-1; maybe TRBD1 (5 bases). Between the trimmed V and J ends, which lost 8 bases and 5 bases, there was a span of 24 bases. CDR1 and CDR2 from the germline V gene are MNHNY and SVGAGI (reference sequence). CDR3 size: 16 residues. DNA for the CDR3: TGTGCCAGCCCCTCCCCCAATGCCAGGGAGAAGACTGAAGCTTTCTTT. This encodes CASPSPNAREKTEAFF.

This clone is a singleton in its sample. The CDR3 reads CASSLGVAGGPFYNEQFF. DNA of the CDR3: TGTGCCAGCAGCTTAGGAGTGGCGGGAGGACCCTTTTACAATGAGCAGTTCTTC. This chain uses TRBV7-8 with TRBJ2-1; 8 bases line up with TRBD2. This CDR3 region has 18 residues. Trimming cost V 1 base and J 4 bases; bases outside gene matches: 12. Looked up from germline, CDR1 is SGHVS and CDR2 is FQNEAQ.

This rearrangement joins TRBV9 to TRBJ2-2; possible D gene TRBD2, 5 bases. The CDR3 has 15 residues. Germline loops: CDR1 SGDLS, CDR2 YYNGEE. The V end lost 4 bases, the J end lost 7 bases, and 17 bases lay between the germline ends. The CDR3 coding sequence is TGTGCCAGCAGCCCCGAGGAAGCGGTAGGCGGGGAGCTGTTTTTT. It specifies CASSPEEAVGGELFF.

This clone was observed a single time. V is TRBV5-1 and J is TRBJ1-1; perhaps TRBD1 as D (6 bases). The CDR3 totals 14 residues. In germline, CDR1 is SGHRS, CDR2 YFSETQ. With 0 bases removed from V and 3 bases from J, the gap between germline ends came to 9 bases. Here the CDR3 DNA reads TGCGCCAGCAGCTTGGGGACAGACTACACTGAAGCTTTCTTT. The encoded protein is CASSLGTDYTEAFF.

The chain joins TRBV9 to TRBJ1-4, with a possible D match to TRBD1 (5 bases). Germline V gene lookup returns CDR1 SGDLS and CDR2 YYNGEE. This CDR3 comprises 13 residues. Deletions cut 4 bases from V and 3 bases from J, with 7 bases between. CDR3 DNA sequence: TGTGCCAGCAGCCCGGGGCCTAATGAAAAACTGTTTTTT. This codes for CASSPGPNEKLFF.

V gene TRBV7-3 combines with J gene TRBJ2-1, with 7 bases fitting TRBD2. Germline loops: CDR1 SGHTA, CDR2 FQGTGA. V lost 3 bases and J lost 6; bases outside the gene matches: 11. This CDR3 has 16 residues. The chain's CDR3 is CASSFTPGLPFNEQFF. In DNA, the CDR3 is TGTGCCAGCAGCTTCACCCCGGGACTACCATTCAATGAGCAGTTCTTC.

This rearrangement joins TRBV7-9 to TRBJ2-2, with 10 bases matching TRBD2. The CDR3 spans 18 residues. The J segment lost 3 bases and the V segment lost 5 bases, leaving 12 bases of the junction unmatched. The germline gives CDR1 SEHNR, CDR2 FQNEAQ (reference sequence). The CDR3 sequence: CASSPDWVAGGHTGELFF. In nucleotides, the CDR3 is TGTGCCAGCAGCCCTGATTGGGTAGCGGGAGGCCACACCGGGGAGCTGTTTTTT.

The chain has TRBV11-3 and TRBJ2-3; TRBD1 agrees at 7 bases. The junction had 6 bases not matched to a gene; V was cut back by 5 bases and J by 1 base. The CDR3 is 15 amino acids. CDR1 SGHNT and CDR2 YENEEA come from the germline V gene. The CDR3 loop is CASSRGGRGTDTQYF. CDR3 bases: TGTGCCAGCAGCCGAGGGGGCCGCGGCACAGATACGCAGTATTTT.

The rearrangement joins TRBV7-3 to TRBJ2-2, with unresolved D. The CDR3 is 12 residues long. Germline V lookup: CDR1 SGHTA, CDR2 FQGTGA. Trimming stripped 2 bases from V and 6 bases from J, with 4 bases between. CDR3 amino acids: CASSLPAGELFF. The CDR3 DNA reads as TGTGCCAGCAGCTTACCGGCCGGGGAGCTGTTTTTT.

The genes are TRBV7-2 and TRBJ1-5; 7 bases line up with TRBD1. J was trimmed by 4 bases and V by 5 bases; bases with no gene match: 5. Germline lookup yields CDR1 SGHTA and CDR2 FQGNSA. There are 14 residues in the CDR3. The chain's CDR3 is CASSLTGQNQPQHF. DNA of the CDR3: TGTGCCAGCAGCCTGACAGGGCAGAATCAGCCCCAGCATTTT.

V and J are TRBV5-4 and TRBJ2-2; D unclear. The V end lost 0 bases, the J end lost 4 bases, and 7 bases lay between the germline ends. The V gene's germline CDR1 is SGHNT and CDR2 YYREEE (reference sequence). This CDR3 is 14 amino acids long. The CDR3 sequence is CASSLELATGELFF. CDR3 nucleotides: TGTGCCAGCAGCTTGGAGTTAGCCACCGGGGAGCTGTTTTTT.

V gene TRBV6-2 or TRBV6-3 combines with J gene TRBJ1-1; D gene ambiguous. Germline values: CDR1 MNHEY, CDR2 SVGEGT. This CDR3 spans 16 amino acids. V was cut by 2 bases and J by 0 bases, with 13 bases left in between. Written as DNA, the CDR3 is TGTGCCAGCAGTTACCCCACGAGGACGGTGAACACTGAAGCTTTCTTT. This sequence encodes CASSYPTRTVNTEAFF.

The chain carries TRBV7-9 and TRBJ1-2; D is undetermined. CDR1 and CDR2 from the germline V gene are SEHNR and FQNEAQ (reference sequence). The CDR3 contains 14 residues. Trimming stripped 0 bases from V and 8 bases from J, with 13 bases between. CDR3 nucleotides: TGTGCCAGCAGCTTAGCCGGCACGGCCGAGGGCTACACCTTC. This gives the protein CASSLAGTAEGYTF. Combining the CDR3 with reference TRBV7-9 and TRBJ1-2 gives the whole variable domain DTGVSQNPRHKITKRGQNVTFRCDPISEHNRLYWYRQTLGQGPEFLTYFQNEAQLEKSRLLSDRFSAERPKGSFSTLEIQRTEQGDSAMYLCASSLAGTAEGYTFGSGTRLTVV.

The chain couples TRBV27 to TRBJ2-7; 12 positions match TRBD2. The CDR3 has 15 residues. From germline, CDR1 is MNHEY and CDR2 SMNVEV (reference sequence). V lost 4 bases, J lost 5 bases, and 6 bases stayed unmatched. This CDR3 reads CASSSSGRARHEQYF. Written as DNA, the CDR3 is TGTGCCAGCAGTTCTAGCGGGAGGGCTCGACACGAGCAGTACTTC.

In DNA form, the CDR3 reads TGTGCCAGCTCACCCAGCACAGATACGCAGTATTTT. Translating gives CASSPSTDTQYF. This chain connects TRBV18 to TRBJ2-3; no clear D. CDR3 length: 12 amino acids. The germline CDR1 and CDR2 sequences are KGHSH and LQKENI. The V end lost 3 bases, the J end lost 0 bases, and 1 base lay between the germline ends.

This clone was counted a single time. This chain connects TRBV7-8 to TRBJ1-5; TRBD1 agrees at 10 bases. The ends lost 5 bases at V and 3 bases at J; junction bases unmatched: 7. The CDR3 runs to 16 residues. Germline V gene data show CDR1 as SGHVS and CDR2 as FQNEAQ. The chain's CDR3 is CASSQTTGGANQPQHF. As DNA, the CDR3 is TGTGCCAGCAGCCAAACGACAGGGGGCGCCAATCAGCCCCAGCATTTT.

The V call is TRBV15, the J call TRBJ2-7; D ambiguous. Germline V gene data show CDR1 as LNHNV and CDR2 as YYDKDF (reference sequence). V lost 11 bases, J lost 2 bases, and 16 bases lay in between. The CDR3 loop spans 13 amino acids. The CDR3 loop reads CAPYPLCAYEQYF. CDR3 bases: TGTGCCCCCTACCCACTGTGTGCCTACGAGCAGTACTTC.

The chain couples TRBV11-2 to TRBJ2-6, with D perhaps TRBD2 (5 bases). V was cut by 0 bases and J by 0 bases, with 9 bases left in between. Germline assignment: CDR1 SGHAT and CDR2 FQNNGV. CDR3 length: 17 residues. CDR3 loop: CASSLEAGPSGANVLTF. The CDR3 nucleotides read TGTGCCAGCAGCTTAGAGGCGGGCCCCTCTGGGGCCAACGTCCTGACTTTC. The whole variable domain, remainder taken from reference TRBV11-2 and TRBJ2-6, is EAGVAQSPRYKIIEKRQSVAFWCNPISGHATLYWYQQILGQGPKLLIQFQNNGVVDDSQLPKDRFSAERLKGVDSTLKIQPAKLEDSAVYLCASSLEAGPSGANVLTFGAGSRLTVL.

The chain combines TRBV28 with TRBJ1-1, with unresolved D. CDR1 and CDR2 from the germline V gene are MDHEN and SYDVKM. V was shortened by 3 bases and J by 1 base, with 6 bases between the two germline ends. The CDR3 is 13 residues long. CDR3 in amino acids: CASSFPGNTEAFF. The CDR3 DNA reads as TGTGCCAGCAGTTTTCCGGGGAACACTGAAGCTTTCTTT.

This clone was detected a few times. The chain uses TRBV5-1 and TRBJ2-7; possibly TRBD1 or TRBD2 for D (5 bases each). Germline V lookup: CDR1 SGHRS, CDR2 YFSETQ. Trimming removed 4 bases at V and 7 bases at J, with 24 bases between. The CDR3 consists of 16 residues. CDR3 bases: TGCGCCAGCAGCCACCTGGGCGGTGGGGATGGGGGAGAGCAGTACTTC. Translated: CASSHLGGGDGGEQYF.